Below, one TCR beta chain is given with its context. Its cognate antigen is unknown. This sample is part of a study of cytomegalovirus exposure and HLA in healthy donors. Study findings and constraints: As a later analysis showed, several of the most significant clusters appeared to be linked to common viral pathogens. Productive rates of about 87% or about 30% were seen for most TCR beta V segments in an earlier analysis. CMV antigen specificity was confirmed in vitro for a few CMV-associated chains.

PCR was performed using 60 Vbeta and 13 Jbeta primers. The assay was immunoSEQ multiplex PCR, and TCRdb's table has in-frame clones only and misses some. The sample lists 160,000 or so clones, 82% seen once, with around a tenth in the top ten. Germline loops: CDR1 GTSNPN, CDR2 SVGIG (reference sequence). J lost 6 bases, V lost 1 base, and 6 bases had no gene match. The CDR3 runs 14 residues. Material: PBMCs. The chain employs TRBV30 and TRBJ2-7; TRBD1 agrees at 10 bases. The receptor was derived from a man aged 50 to 60 in good health and CMV-seropositive. Here the CDR3 DNA reads TGTGCCTGGAGTGCACAGACAGGGGGCCTCGAGCAGTACTTC. Translating gives CAWSAQTGGLEQYF.